Listed below are T cell receptor beta chains from one sample, sequenced in a study of CD8 T cells in ankylosing spondylitis. MiXCR, run by TCRdb on the 5' RACE reads, gives a single entry per CDR3 protein. The sample includes approximately 190,000 distinct CDR3 sequences, 13% of them seen just once. The specimen sequenced was blood, either unsorted or a sorted T cell fraction (not recorded which). These TCRs come from a female donor with ankylosing spondylitis or in good health (not recorded which). CDR3s include the opening cysteine and the closing phenylalanine or tryptophan. D genes are given only for firm matches. Clone size is not always given. Where it is, it says once, few, many or a class for expanded clones.

clone_size j_call v_call d_call cdr3_nt cdr3_aa
. TRBJ1-1 TRBV4-1 . TGCGCCAGCAGCCAACCGATCAGAGGAAGGGAAGCTTTCTTT CASSQPIRGREAFF
few TRBJ2-6 TRBV6-1 . TGTGCCACCAAATTTGATTCTGGGGCCAACGTCCTGACTTTC CATKFDSGANVLTF
. TRBJ1-5 TRBV7-8 TRBD1 TGTGCCAGCAGCCCCGGGTACAGGGGACAGCAGCCCCAGCATTTT CASSPGYRGQQPQHF
few TRBJ2-7 TRBV7-2 . TGTGCCAGCAGCTATATGCCGGGACTTCCTTACGAGCAGTACTTC CASSYMPGLPYEQYF
many TRBJ2-1 TRBV2 . TGTGCCAGCGAGGATGGGGGTAGATCCTACAATGAGCAGTTCTTC CASEDGGRSYNEQFF
. TRBJ2-1 TRBV6-2/TRBV6-3 . TGTGCCAGCAGTTACCGGGCGTTAGTCCCTCGGTACAATGAGCAGTTCTTC CASSYRALVPRYNEQFF
. TRBJ1-1 TRBV7-2 . TGTGCCAGCAGCCCCCGGGGCAACAGGGCCTTGAACACTGAAGCTTTCTTT CASSPRGNRALNTEAFF
. TRBJ2-5 TRBV7-2 . TGTGCCAGCAGCTTAGATACGGGAGTCCGGGAGACCCAGTACTTC CASSLDTGVRETQYF
many TRBJ2-3 TRBV20-1 . TGCAGTGCTGTGGGGGGAGATACGCAGTATTTT CSAVGGDTQYF
. TRBJ2-1 TRBV19 . TGTGCCAGTAGGGAGGAGGGAGGCAAGAATGAGCAGTTCTTC CASREEGGKNEQFF
many TRBJ1-2 TRBV28 . TGTGCCAGCAGTTTAAGGGGGGGATCTAACTATGGCTACACCTTC CASSLRGGSNYGYTF
few TRBJ2-7 TRBV27 TRBD1 TGTGCCAGCAGTACTACCGGGACAGACTCCTACGAGCAGTACTTC CASSTTGTDSYEQYF
many TRBJ1-1 TRBV29-1 . TGCAGCGTTCTAAAAGGCCGTAGGGGCGCGCGCCTGAACACTGAAGCTTTCTTT CSVLKGRRGARLNTEAFF
many TRBJ2-1 TRBV5-1 . TGCGCCAGCGTCAGTGGTTACTCGCGTGGGGACAATGAGCAGTTCTTC CASVSGYSRGDNEQFF
. TRBJ1-1 TRBV4-3 TRBD1 TGCGCCAGCAGCCACCAGGACAGGGAAGACACTGAAGCTTTCTTT CASSHQDREDTEAFF
many TRBJ1-1 TRBV29-1 TRBD1 TGCAGCGTTGGGGGGGACAGAGCTACAAACACTGAAGCTTTCTTT CSVGGDRATNTEAFF